This entry lists 8 T cell receptor beta chains sequenced from one sample in a study of blood T cell repertoires in COVID-19. The repertoire was sequenced with immunoSEQ multiplex PCR; TCRdb's copy has only in-frame clones and lacks some. The table lists some 80,000 clones, roughly nine tenths of them singletons. The sample was peripheral blood. The receptors here all came from a man in his fifties or sixties with COVID-19, enrolled during active disease.

The chain uses TRBV18 and TRBJ2-5; D ambiguous. The V end was cut by 5 bases, the J end by 4 bases, with 11 bases between. Germline values: CDR1 KGHSH, CDR2 LQKENI. The CDR3 is 13 amino acids. This CDR3 is CASSAQELETQYF. In nucleotides, the CDR3 is TGTGCCAGCTCAGCTCAGGAACTAGAGACCCAGTACTTC.

The chain uses TRBV27 and TRBJ2-3; TRBD2 matches 14 bases. The CDR3 contains 19 residues. Trimming cost V 4 bases and J 0 bases; bases outside gene matches: 9. Germline CDR1 reads MNHEY; CDR2 reads SMNVEV (reference sequence). CDR3 nucleotide sequence: TGTGCCAGCAGTTCCTACCCCGGACTAGCGGGAGGTAGCACAGATACGCAGTATTTT. Its translation: CASSSYPGLAGGSTDTQYF.

V is TRBV2 and J is TRBJ2-1, with D uncertain. Germline CDR1 and CDR2: SNHLY and FYNNEI. Trimming took off 2 bases at V and 3 bases at J, with 8 bases between the two ends. CDR3 size: 14 residues. The CDR3 DNA sequence: TGTGCCAGCAGTGAAACCCGACTCTACAATGAGCAGTTCTTC. Its translation is CASSETRLYNEQFF.

This clone showed up just once. The DNA for the CDR3 is TGTGCCAGCAGTTCTCCGGGAGAGGGCACAGATACGCAGTATTTT. It translates to CASSSPGEGTDTQYF. V is TRBV27 and J is TRBJ2-3; possible D gene TRBD2, 6 bases. CDR3 size: 15 residues. The germline gives CDR1 MNHEY, CDR2 SMNVEV (reference sequence). V lost 4 bases and J 1 base, leaving 12 bases between the germline ends.

A remark on this clone: The sample holds other DNA sequences that translate to the same CDR3. The V gene is TRBV15, the J gene TRBJ1-1, with D perhaps TRBD1 (5 bases). Germline values: CDR1 LNHNV, CDR2 YYDKDF (reference sequence). Trimming took off 5 bases at V and 1 base at J, with 8 bases between the two ends. This CDR3 is built from 13 residues. This chain's CDR3 is CATSRGGNTEAFF. The CDR3 nucleotides are TGTGCCACCAGCCGGGGGGGGAACACTGAAGCTTTCTTT.

The chain joins TRBV20-1 to TRBJ2-7; 8 nucleotides match TRBD1. V was pared by 3 bases and J by 4 bases, with 8 bases of the junction left unmatched. The CDR3 runs to 14 residues. Germline V CDR1 and CDR2: DFQATT, SNEGSKA (reference sequence). The CDR3 loop is CSASYRQGAYEQYF. The DNA for the CDR3 is TGCAGTGCTAGTTATCGCCAGGGGGCTTACGAGCAGTACTTC.

The V and J genes are TRBV6-5 and TRBJ2-3, with 9 bases lining up with TRBD1. J lost 0 bases, V lost 6 bases, and 4 bases had no gene match. Germline-derived CDR1 and CDR2 are MNHEY and SVGAGI. The CDR3 contains 15 residues. CDR3 residues: CASSLGTGSTDTQYF. Here the CDR3 DNA reads TGTGCCAGCAGCCTAGGGACAGGGAGCACAGATACGCAGTATTTT.

The chain employs TRBV5-6 and TRBJ2-5; 12 nucleotides match TRBD2. Germline V gene lookup returns CDR1 SGHDT and CDR2 YYEEEE. The J segment lost 2 bases and the V segment lost 3 bases, leaving 8 bases of the junction unmatched. The CDR3 totals 17 residues. CDR3 coding DNA: TGTGCCAGCAGCTACCTACTACTAGCGGGGGGTCAAGAGACCCAGTACTTC. It specifies CASSYLLLAGGQETQYF.